The rows below give T cell receptor beta chains drawn from one sample of a study of OX40 agonist ivuxolimab in advanced cancers. Method: immunoSEQ multiplex PCR; TCRdb's copy keeps in-frame clones and lacks some. This table holds about 45,000 clones, 85% to 95% found once. The starting material was CD4+ or CD8+ T cells sorted from blood, obtained in a trial of the OX40 agonist ivuxolimab. These TCRs come from an adult with an advanced solid tumor such as melanoma, head and neck, liver or kidney cancer. Both conserved end residues are part of each CDR3. Fields, in order: J gene, D gene, clone size, V gene, CDR3 protein, CDR3 DNA. A D gene is named only where the DNA matches it firmly. For some rows the clone size is stated as once, few or many, or as a class when expanded; others skip it.

J gene: TRBJ1-5
D gene: TRBD1
clone size: -
V gene: TRBV4-1
CDR3 protein: CASSQGDRGGNQPQHF
CDR3 DNA: TGCGCCAGCAGCCAAGGGGACAGAGGGGGGAATCAGCCCCAGCATTTT

J gene: TRBJ2-3
D gene: -
clone size: -
V gene: TRBV5-4
CDR3 protein: CASSSGTDTQYF
CDR3 DNA: TGTGCCAGCAGCTCCGGCACAGATACGCAGTATTTT

J gene: TRBJ2-2
D gene: -
clone size: -
V gene: TRBV29-1
CDR3 protein: CSVVGDTGELFF
CDR3 DNA: TGCAGCGTTGTCGGGGACACCGGGGAGCTGTTTTTT

J gene: TRBJ2-1
D gene: -
clone size: -
V gene: TRBV27
CDR3 protein: CASSLGWGDYSYNEQFF
CDR3 DNA: TGTGCCAGCAGTTTGGGGTGGGGAGACTACTCCTACAATGAGCAGTTCTTC

J gene: TRBJ2-3
D gene: -
clone size: -
V gene: TRBV30
CDR3 protein: CAWSVRVTDTQYF
CDR3 DNA: TGTGCCTGGAGTGTACGGGTCACAGATACGCAGTATTTT

J gene: TRBJ2-7
D gene: TRBD1
clone size: -
V gene: TRBV28
CDR3 protein: CASSLGLGQGVYEQYF
CDR3 DNA: TGTGCCAGCAGTTTAGGGCTGGGACAGGGCGTCTACGAGCAGTACTTC

J gene: TRBJ2-7
D gene: TRBD1
clone size: medium-sized
V gene: TRBV7-6
CDR3 protein: CASSDDRGSYEQYF
CDR3 DNA: TGTGCCAGCAGCGACGACAGGGGTTCCTACGAGCAGTACTTC

J gene: TRBJ1-1
D gene: -
clone size: -
V gene: TRBV6-6
CDR3 protein: CASRRRGINTEAFF
CDR3 DNA: TGTGCCAGCAGGCGTCGGGGTATTAACACTGAAGCTTTCTTT

J gene: TRBJ2-5
D gene: -
clone size: -
V gene: TRBV19
CDR3 protein: CASSIWQGETQYF
CDR3 DNA: TGTGCCAGTAGTATATGGCAGGGGGAGACCCAGTACTTC

J gene: TRBJ1-4
D gene: -
clone size: once
V gene: TRBV4-3
CDR3 protein: CASSQDPGTHEKLFF
CDR3 DNA: TGCGCCAGCAGCCAAGACCCCGGGACACATGAAAAACTGTTTTTT

J gene: TRBJ1-2
D gene: TRBD1
clone size: once
V gene: TRBV5-6
CDR3 protein: CASRWQGALYGYTF
CDR3 DNA: TGTGCCAGCAGATGGCAGGGGGCGCTTTATGGCTACACCTTC

J gene: TRBJ1-1
D gene: -
clone size: -
V gene: TRBV6-5
CDR3 protein: CASSTGDTTEAFF
CDR3 DNA: TGTGCCAGCAGTACGGGGGATACCACTGAAGCTTTCTTT

J gene: TRBJ2-3
D gene: -
clone size: -
V gene: TRBV7-3
CDR3 protein: CASSLPRAGTSTDTQYF
CDR3 DNA: TGTGCCAGCAGCTTACCCAGGGCGGGCACTAGCACAGATACGCAGTATTTT

J gene: TRBJ2-2
D gene: TRBD1
clone size: -
V gene: TRBV19
CDR3 protein: CASRGTGYTGELFF
CDR3 DNA: TGTGCCAGTCGCGGGACAGGGTACACCGGGGAGCTGTTTTTT

J gene: TRBJ2-7
D gene: TRBD1
clone size: -
V gene: TRBV27
CDR3 protein: CASSGQGAVYEQYF
CDR3 DNA: TGTGCCAGCAGTGGACAGGGGGCGGTCTACGAGCAGTACTTC

J gene: TRBJ2-5
D gene: TRBD2
clone size: -
V gene: TRBV27
CDR3 protein: CASSGWTSGSETQYF
CDR3 DNA: TGTGCCAGCAGTGGTTGGACTAGCGGGAGTGAGACCCAGTACTTC

J gene: TRBJ1-2
D gene: TRBD1
clone size: -
V gene: TRBV5-4
CDR3 protein: CASSPAGQGDYGYTF
CDR3 DNA: TGTGCCAGCAGCCCAGCGGGGCAGGGGGACTATGGCTACACCTTC

J gene: TRBJ2-1
D gene: TRBD2
clone size: -
V gene: TRBV9
CDR3 protein: CASKRLAGDNEQFF
CDR3 DNA: TGTGCCAGCAAACGTCTAGCGGGGGACAATGAGCAGTTCTTC

J gene: TRBJ1-5
D gene: -
clone size: -
V gene: TRBV30
CDR3 protein: CAWSFRGGNQPQHF
CDR3 DNA: TGTGCCTGGAGTTTTAGGGGGGGCAATCAGCCCCAGCATTTT

J gene: TRBJ2-3
D gene: -
clone size: -
V gene: TRBV4-3
CDR3 protein: CASSQDGPPNTQYF
CDR3 DNA: TGCGCCAGCAGCCAAGATGGGCCACCAAATACGCAGTATTTT

J gene: TRBJ1-5
D gene: -
clone size: -
V gene: TRBV19
CDR3 protein: CASDSPGPEPQHF
CDR3 DNA: TGTGCCAGTGACTCCCCGGGCCCTGAGCCCCAGCATTTT

J gene: TRBJ1-4
D gene: -
clone size: -
V gene: TRBV5-4
CDR3 protein: CASSLDRVGEKLFF
CDR3 DNA: TGTGCCAGCAGCTTGGACAGGGTAGGGGAAAAACTGTTTTTT

J gene: TRBJ2-7
D gene: -
clone size: -
V gene: TRBV19
CDR3 protein: CASSIDRGPSSYEQYF
CDR3 DNA: TGTGCCAGTAGTATAGACCGGGGACCGAGCTCCTACGAGCAGTACTTC

J gene: TRBJ2-2
D gene: -
clone size: -
V gene: TRBV7-6
CDR3 protein: CASRPGAPTGELFF
CDR3 DNA: TGTGCCAGCAGGCCCGGTGCCCCGACCGGGGAGCTGTTTTTT

J gene: TRBJ2-3
D gene: TRBD2
clone size: -
V gene: TRBV15
CDR3 protein: CATSRTSGRPIPDTQYF
CDR3 DNA: TGTGCCACCAGCAGGACTAGCGGGAGGCCCATCCCAGATACGCAGTATTTT

J gene: TRBJ1-3
D gene: -
clone size: -
V gene: TRBV7-3
CDR3 protein: CASSKNPADSGNTIYF
CDR3 DNA: TGTGCCAGCAGCAAAAACCCAGCCGACTCTGGAAACACCATATATTTT

J gene: TRBJ2-7
D gene: TRBD2
clone size: -
V gene: TRBV4-2
CDR3 protein: CASSQDGLAGGGLYEQYF
CDR3 DNA: TGTGCCAGCAGCCAAGACGGGCTAGCGGGAGGTGGTTTGTACGAGCAGTACTTC